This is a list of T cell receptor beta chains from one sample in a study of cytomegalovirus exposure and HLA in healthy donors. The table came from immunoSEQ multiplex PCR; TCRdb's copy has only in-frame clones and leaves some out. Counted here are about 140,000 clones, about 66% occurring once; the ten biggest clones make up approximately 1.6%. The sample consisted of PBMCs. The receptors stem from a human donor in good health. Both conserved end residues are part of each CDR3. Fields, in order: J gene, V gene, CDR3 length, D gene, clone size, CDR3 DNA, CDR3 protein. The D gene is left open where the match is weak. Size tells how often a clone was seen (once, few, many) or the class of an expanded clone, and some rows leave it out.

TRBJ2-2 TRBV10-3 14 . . TGTGCCATCAGACCTACTCAGAACACCGGGGAGCTGTTTTTT CAIRPTQNTGELFF
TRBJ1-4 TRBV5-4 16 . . TGTGCCAGCAGCCGCCGGAGGGGCGGAACTAATGAAAAACTGTTTTTT CASSRRRGGTNEKLFF
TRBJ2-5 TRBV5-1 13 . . TGCGCCAGCGGGAGACAGGAGCAAGAGACCCAGTACTTC CASGRQEQETQYF
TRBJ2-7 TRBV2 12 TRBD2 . TGTGCCAGCACCCTACTAGCGAGCGAGCAGTACTTC CASTLLASEQYF
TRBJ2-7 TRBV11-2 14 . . TGTGCCAGCAGCCCATCCGGAGGGCCGTACGAGCAGTACTTC CASSPSGGPYEQYF
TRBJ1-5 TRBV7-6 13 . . TGTGCCAGCAGCTTATCGGCGGGTCAGCCCCAGCATTTT CASSLSAGQPQHF
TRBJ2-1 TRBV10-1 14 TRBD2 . TGCGCCAGCAGTACTAGCGGGAAGAACAATGAGCAGTTCTTC CASSTSGKNNEQFF
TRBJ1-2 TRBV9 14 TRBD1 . TGTGCCAGCAGCGTAGGACAGGGGGAAGGTGGCTACACCTTC CASSVGQGEGGYTF
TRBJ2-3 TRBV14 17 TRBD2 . TGTGCCAGCAGCCAAGATATTGGACTAGCGGGAGCAGATACGCAGTATTTT CASSQDIGLAGADTQYF
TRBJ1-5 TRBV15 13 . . TGTGCCACCAGCGCGCATAGCAATCAGCCCCAGCATTTT CATSAHSNQPQHF
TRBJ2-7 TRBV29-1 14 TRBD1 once TGCAGCGTTGAAGCTCCAGGGACAGGGGTCGAGCAGTACTTC CSVEAPGTGVEQYF
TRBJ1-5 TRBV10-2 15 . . TGCGCCAGCAGTGAGTCGGGCTATAGCAATCAGCCCCAGCATTTT CASSESGYSNQPQHF
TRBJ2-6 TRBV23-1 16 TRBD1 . TGCGCCAGCCCCCGGGACAGGGCTTTTGGGGCCAACGTCCTGACTTTC CASPRDRAFGANVLTF
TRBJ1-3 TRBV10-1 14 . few TGCGCCAGCAGTGAGAGCGGCTCTGGAAACACCATATATTTT CASSESGSGNTIYF
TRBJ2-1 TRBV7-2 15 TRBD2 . TGTGCCAGCAGCTTAGAGGGACTAGCGGACAATGAGCAGTTCTTC CASSLEGLADNEQFF
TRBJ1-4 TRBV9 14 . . TGTGCCAGCAGCCAGGGGAGCTCGAATGAAAAACTGTTTTTT CASSQGSSNEKLFF
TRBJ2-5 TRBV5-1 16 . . TGCGCCAGCAGCTTGGAGGCAGGGGGGTACCAAGAGACCCAGTACTTC CASSLEAGGYQETQYF
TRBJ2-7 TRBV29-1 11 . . TGCAGCGATTACAGCTCCTACGAGCAGTACTTC CSDYSSYEQYF
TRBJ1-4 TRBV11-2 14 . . TGTGCCAGCTCTACAGGGAGTGCTCGTGAAAAACTGTTTTTT CASSTGSAREKLFF
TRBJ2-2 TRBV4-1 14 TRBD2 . TGCGCCAGCAGGTGGACTAGCGGAACCGGGGAGCTGTTTTTT CASRWTSGTGELFF
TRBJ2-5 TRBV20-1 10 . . TGCAGTGCTAGGGCCGAGACCCAGTACTTC CSARAETQYF
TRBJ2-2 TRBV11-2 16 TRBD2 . TGTGCCAGCAGCTTAGGCGGCGGGAGGGACACCGGGGAGCTGTTTTTT CASSLGGGRDTGELFF
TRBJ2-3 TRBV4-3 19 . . TGCGCCAGCAGCCCCATAGGGGCTTGGGGGGAGTACCCCACAGATACGCAGTATTTT CASSPIGAWGEYPTDTQYF
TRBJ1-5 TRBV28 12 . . TGTGCCAGCAGCTTCGTCGGAGAGGCCCAGCATTTT CASSFVGEAQHF
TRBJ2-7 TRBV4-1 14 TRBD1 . TGCGCCAGCAGACGGACAGGGGGGATATACGAGCAGTACTTC CASRRTGGIYEQYF
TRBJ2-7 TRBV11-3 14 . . TGTGCCAGCAGCTTAGTAAGAGGGAGTTACGAGCAGTACTTC CASSLVRGSYEQYF
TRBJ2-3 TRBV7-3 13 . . TGTGCCAGCACCACCTCGGGAGCAGATACGCAGTATTTT CASTTSGADTQYF
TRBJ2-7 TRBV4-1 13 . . TGCGCCAGCAGCCAAAACAGGGCCTACGAGCAGTACTTC CASSQNRAYEQYF
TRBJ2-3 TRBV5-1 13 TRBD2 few TGCGCCAGCAGCGGACTAGCACCAGATACGCAGTATTTT CASSGLAPDTQYF
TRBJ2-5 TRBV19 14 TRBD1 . TGTGCCAGTAGCCCCGGGACAGCTGAAGAGACCCAGTACTTC CASSPGTAEETQYF
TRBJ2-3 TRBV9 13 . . TGTGCCAGCAGAAGGGGGAGCACAGATACGCAGTATTTT CASRRGSTDTQYF
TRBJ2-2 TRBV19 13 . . TGTGCCAGTAGTATAGAGGCACCCGGGGAGCTGTTTTTT CASSIEAPGELFF
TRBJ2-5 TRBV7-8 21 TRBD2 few TGTGCCAGCAGCCCTCTCAAACCTAATAGACTAGCGGGAGGGAGGCGAGAGACCCAGTACTTC CASSPLKPNRLAGGRRETQYF
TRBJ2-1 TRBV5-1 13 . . TGCGCCAGCAGCTTGGCTAGCCAGGATGAGCAGTTCTTC CASSLASQDEQFF
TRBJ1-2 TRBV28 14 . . TGTGCCAGCAGTTTAGGGACAACATCCTATGGCTACACCTTC CASSLGTTSYGYTF
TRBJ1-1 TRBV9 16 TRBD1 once TGTGCCAGCAGACCTAGAGAGGGACAGAAGAACACTGAAGCTTTCTTT CASRPREGQKNTEAFF
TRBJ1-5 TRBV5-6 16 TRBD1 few TGTGCCAGCAGCAGGCGGACAGGGCTCCGCAATCAGCCCCAGCATTTT CASSRRTGLRNQPQHF
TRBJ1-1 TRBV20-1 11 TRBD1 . TGCAGTGCTCCCAGGACAGGATCGGCTTTCTTT CSAPRTGSAFF
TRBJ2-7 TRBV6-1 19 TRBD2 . TGTGCCAGCAGTGAAGCTTTGGGATTTAGCGGGAGTTCGACCTACGAGCAGTACTTC CASSEALGFSGSSTYEQYF
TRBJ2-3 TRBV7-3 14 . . TGTGCCAGCTCTAGGGGCAGCAACACAGATACGCAGTATTTT CASSRGSNTDTQYF
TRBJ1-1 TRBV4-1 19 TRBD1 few TGCGCCAGCAGCCAAGGGGGGAGACAGGGGCGAAATATGAACACTGAAGCTTTCTTT CASSQGGRQGRNMNTEAFF
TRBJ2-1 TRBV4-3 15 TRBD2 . TGCGCCAGCAAGAGAGGGACTACATCCTACAATGAGCAGTTCTTC CASKRGTTSYNEQFF
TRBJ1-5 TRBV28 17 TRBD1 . TGTGCCAGCTTAGGCAACCCCGGGACAGGGGGCAATCAGCCCCAGCATTTT CASLGNPGTGGNQPQHF
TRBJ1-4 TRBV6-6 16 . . TGTGCCAGCAGGCACTTTGTAGGGAGGAATAATGAAAAACTGTTTTTT CASRHFVGRNNEKLFF
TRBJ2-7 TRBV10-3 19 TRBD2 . TGTGCCATCAGTGAGACTATAGCGGCTAGCGGGAGGAGCTCCTACGAGCAGTACTTC CAISETIAASGRSSYEQYF
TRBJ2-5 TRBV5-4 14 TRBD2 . TGTGCCAGCAGCCCAGACCGGGGAGGGGAGACCCAGTACTTC CASSPDRGGETQYF
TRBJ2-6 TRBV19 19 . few TGTGCCAGTAGTATAGCTACAGGGACGGCCAGCTCTGGGGCCAACGTCCTGACTTTC CASSIATGTASSGANVLTF
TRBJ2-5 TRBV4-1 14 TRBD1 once TGCGCCAGCAGCCGTGGGGACAGCTGGGAGACCCAGTACTTC CASSRGDSWETQYF
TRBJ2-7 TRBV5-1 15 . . TGCGCCAGCAGCTTGAATGGAGGGCAGGTCGACGAGCAGTACTTC CASSLNGGQVDEQYF
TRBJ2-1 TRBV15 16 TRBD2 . TGTGCCACCAGCAGAGTTCCGGGACTAGGTTTTGATGAGCAGTTCTTC CATSRVPGLGFDEQFF
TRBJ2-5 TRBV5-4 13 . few TGTGCCAGCAGCTTGGGACCCCTAGGGACCCAGTACTTC CASSLGPLGTQYF
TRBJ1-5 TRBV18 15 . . TGTGCCAGCTCACCACGGGGGGATAGCAATCAGCCCCAGCATTTT CASSPRGDSNQPQHF
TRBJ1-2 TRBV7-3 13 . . TGTGCCAGCAGCATAGGAGGGAGCTATGGCTACACCTTC CASSIGGSYGYTF
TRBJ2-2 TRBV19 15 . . TGTGCCAGTAGTCCCCGGGACACCCCCTCCGGGGAGCTGTTTTTT CASSPRDTPSGELFF
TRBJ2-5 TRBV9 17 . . TGTGCCAGCAGCGTAGGAGGGGTGGGGACATTCGAAGAGACCCAGTACTTC CASSVGGVGTFEETQYF